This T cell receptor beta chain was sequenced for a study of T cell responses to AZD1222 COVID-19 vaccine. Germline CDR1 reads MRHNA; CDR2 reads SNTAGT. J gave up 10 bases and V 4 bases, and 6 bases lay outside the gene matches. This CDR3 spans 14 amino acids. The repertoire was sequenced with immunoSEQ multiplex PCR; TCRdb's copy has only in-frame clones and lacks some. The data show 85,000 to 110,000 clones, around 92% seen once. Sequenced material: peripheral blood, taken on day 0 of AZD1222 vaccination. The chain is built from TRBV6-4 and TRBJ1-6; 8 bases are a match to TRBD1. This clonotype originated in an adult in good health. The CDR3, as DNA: TGTGCCAGCAGTGTGGAGACAGGGGTATCACCCCTCCACTTT. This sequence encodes CASSVETGVSPLHF.